This TCR beta chain was obtained from a study of shared clonotypes between healthy human individuals. General study findings and limits: Specimens sampled were limited to blood, with tissue repertoires likely differing. The study generally estimated greater richness for naive than memory subsets. Expectations were that clonotype sharing among donors would be affected by sequencing depth. Despite large depth, rarefaction showed incomplete sorted-subset sequencing.

Concerning this clone: The antigen is not known.

V shed 6 bases and J shed 7 bases, with 19 bases lying between them. The CDR3 contains 14 residues. Germline V CDR1 and CDR2: MNHEY, SMNVEV (reference sequence). Produced via immunoSEQ multiplex PCR; TCRdb's table is partial and in-frame only. The repertoire consists of some 690,000 clones, with roughly 91% occurring once and the leading ten covering 34%. Sequencing input: memory CD8+ T cells from PBMCs. The subset here: CD45RO+ cells pooled with CCR7-negative TemRA cells. This TCR derives from a man younger than 35 in good health. Some clones in this sample may be carry-over from other donors' samples. V is TRBV27 and J is TRBJ2-7; either TRBD1 or TRBD2 may supply D (6 bases each). The CDR3 DNA follows: TGTGCCAGCAGCCAAATCAGGGGCGCGGGGGAGCAGTACTTC. Residues: CASSQIRGAGEQYF.